This T cell receptor beta chain was documented in a study of HIV-infected patients and healthy controls (dated by TCRdb to the mid-2010s). Broadly, across the study: The study asked whether deep sequencing of the TCR repertoire from small blood samples of HIV patients could detect immune perturbation and reconstitution.

V is pared back by 5 bases and J by 4 bases, with 24 bases lying between the germline termini. Reading from cysteine to phenylalanine, the CDR3 counts 18 amino acids. Just CDR3 DNA is preserved here, 54 bases in frame from base 1. CDR1 and CDR2, looked up from the germline V gene, are MNHEY and SVGEGT. SuperScript III was used to reverse transcribe 500 ng RNA with primers targeting the alpha and beta constant regions. Separate alpha and beta chain libraries were made by chain-specific third strand synthesis with multiplexing indices. In the protocol, all rearrangements within a chain were amplified with a single primer pair so that primer bias was avoided, and molecular barcodes were added to each cDNA molecule. The SP2 sequencing primer site and a random hexamer were carried on a 5' RACE adapter, to which purified cDNA was joined by T4 RNA Ligase 1. With slow temperature ramps used to favor optimal annealing, second strand synthesis was primed from the SP2 site with Phusion polymerase. The 12-nucleotide barcode on each molecule comprised two random hexamer sequences, both introduced before amplification and concatenated. A short first PCR added P5 and P7 adapter elements plus a second index, followed by a roughly 25-cycle amplification PCR with P5s and P7 primers. In total the libraries went through 27 PCR cycles, after which the libraries were quantified on a Qubit, sized on a Bioanalyzer, and diluted to around 3.9 nM. The normalized libraries were sequenced on an Illumina MiSeq using 2 x 250 paired-end kits. MinElute columns were the means by which the reverse transcription reactions were cleaned up, and the reactions were eluted into about 10 ul Tris-Cl. The adapter ligations were run for around 23 hours at 16 degrees C, and AMPure XP beads at a 1:1 ratio were afterwards used to clean them. The study's processing was this. A modified Decombinator processed the demultiplexed FASTQ files and output V, J, insert and barcode information. Any sequence that shared a barcode yet differed from the dominant sequence was discarded as an error, and the number of original cDNA molecules was estimated by counting barcodes clustered at Levenshtein distance 3. The R packages ineq, vegan, igraph and RCytoscape were used for downstream analyses, with IMGT nomenclature and CDR3 definitions applied. To avoid skew from clonal expansion, each TCR was counted once, and V gene usage was computed over distinct sequences. Unique CDR3 amino acid sequences within a donor were connected in similarity networks whenever two sequences differed by a single Levenshtein edit. Published HIV-specific CDR3s (around 92 alpha, more than 600 beta) and CMV-specific CDR3s (under 14 alpha, a few hundred beta) were assembled and queried against the repertoires. Lower sequence numbers were not the cause of the decreased diversity in patients, as random subsampling to size-matched repertoires showed. The public reads were reanalyzed by TCRdb: fastp trimming at Q25, MiXCR alignment, in-frame beta chains only. Duplicate CDR3 protein sequences are folded into a single record with the most common DNA and genes. The V and J calls reflect TCRdb's pipeline rather than the authors' work. This sample has 15,000 to 20,000 distinct CDR3 sequences in its table, and more than 10% of those were observed once. The top ten clones comprise approximately 12% of the sample.

This clonotype was seen many times. What antigen it recognizes has not been identified. The input lacks base qualities; no much larger clone sits a single base away. Since whole blood was used without any cell fractionation, the repertoire reflected all peripheral T cells in unsorted form. About 10 uninfected healthy donors were sampled as controls, several of whom were sampled twice 2 to 4 months apart. An approximately 2.5 ml sample of peripheral blood was drawn into Tempus tubes for RNA extraction. The TURBO-DNase kit was used to remove leftover genomic DNA, and GLOBINclear was used to deplete globin mRNA. Overall study results and their limits: Mean usage differed significantly between HIV-infected patients and controls for eight alpha and eight beta V genes. Compared with untreated HIV+ repertoires, healthy control repertoires had roughly threefold more distinct CDR3s and higher Shannon diversity. During therapy, HIV-associated CDR3s significantly decreased in frequency, while CMV-associated CDR3s did not change significantly, though most became more frequent. Both the Jaccard index and the count of highly shared sequences showed that healthy controls shared more CDR3s between individuals than HIV+ patients did. In HIV-infected patients, the apparent post-therapy recovery of the Gini index was not replicated in size-matched repertoire data. Sequencing depth was restricted by the use of whole blood, which also prevented the dynamics of distinct T-cell subpopulations from being separated. HIV-infected repertoires showed significantly elevated mean Gini indices relative to controls, which possibly reflects oligoclonality. The pairing of alpha and beta chains was not determined in the samples. Only sixteen HIV-infected individuals were processed, which the authors considered a major limit on how widely the findings apply. The observed differences in diversity were not explained by the slight differences in age and sex profiles between the study cohorts. Differing numbers of distinct sequences in patients and controls hindered comparison, and size-matching assigned excessive weight to rare events in the HIV-infected data. Alpha-chain CDR3s from MAIT cells occurred at high frequency in healthy controls but were severely depleted in HIV+ repertoires. Donor HLA types were not determined in the study.

This sequence was found in an adult in good health. The sequence joins TRBV6-2 or TRBV6-3 to TRBJ2-1; a tentative D match to TRBD1 spans 8 bases. The sequencing input was blood. The sequence in DNA is TGTGCCAGCAGTACTCATCCCGGACAGGGAGGGCCTTACAATGAGCAGTTCTTC. The encoded protein is CASSTHPGQGGPYNEQFF.